The clone carrying this T cell receptor (beta chain) occurred many times. CDR1 and CDR2 from the germline V gene are MNHNY and SVGAGI (reference sequence). This CDR3 comprises 12 residues. Trimming took 6 bases from V and 6 from J, leaving 10 bases between them. This specimen belongs to a study of CXCR3 chemokines and chemotherapy response in bladder cancer. Each CDR3 protein gets one entry after TCRdb re-called the PCR reads with MiXCR. This table has approximately 10,000 distinct CDR3 sequences, under 25% appearing once. This receptor was obtained from a human donor with bladder cancer that did not respond to neoadjuvant chemotherapy. Collection of the sample occurred from a patient whose treatment included neoadjuvant chemotherapy. V gene TRBV6-6 combines with J gene TRBJ2-3; perhaps TRBD2 as D (7 bases). CDR3 sequence (DNA): TGTGCCAGCAGAGGGGGGGGGGATACGCAGTATTTT. This sequence encodes CASRGGGDTQYF.